These 14 T cell receptor beta chains were sequenced from one sample in a study of synovial regulatory T cells in juvenile arthritis. Libraries were prepared by immunoSEQ multiplex PCR; TCRdb keeps only in-frame clonotypes and omits some of them. Here the sample table reports some 9,800 clones. Specimen: Treg cells from blood. Subset here: remaining (HLA-DR-negative) circulating blood Treg cells. Every receptor here comes from a donor aged 2-30 years with juvenile idiopathic arthritis.

The V and J genes are TRBV5-1 and TRBJ1-2; the D call from TCRdb, TRBD1, cannot be confirmed without DNA. Germline V lookup: CDR1 SGHRS, CDR2 YFSETQ. This CDR3 region has 12 residues. No DNA is listed. CDR3 in amino acids: CASSITGEGYTF. Looking up the rest from reference TRBV5-1 and TRBJ1-2 gives the full variable domain: KAGVTQTPRYLIKTRGQQVTLSCSPISGHRSVSWYQQTPGQGLQFLFEYFSETQRNKGNFPGRFSGRQFSNSRSEMNVSTLELGDSALYLCASSITGEGYTFGSGTRLTVV.

The V and J genes are TRBV7-7 and TRBJ2-3; TCRdb reports TRBD2, a call that lacks DNA to check it against. The CDR3 is 17 amino acids. The protein alone is recorded here. Germline loops: CDR1 SSHAT, CDR2 FNYEAQ (reference sequence). CDR3 residues: CASSSGRVAGGLDTQYF.

The V gene is TRBV5-1, the J gene TRBJ1-5. This CDR3 contains 14 residues. The coding DNA is unavailable. Germline assignment: CDR1 SGHRS and CDR2 YFSETQ. This chain's CDR3 is CASSSIAGSQPQHF. The whole variable domain, remainder taken from reference TRBV5-1 and TRBJ1-5, is KAGVTQTPRYLIKTRGQQVTLSCSPISGHRSVSWYQQTPGQGLQFLFEYFSETQRNKGNFPGRFSGRQFSNSRSEMNVSTLELGDSALYLCASSSIAGSQPQHFGDGTRLSIL.

This rearrangement joins TRBV7-2 to TRBJ1-5. Germline-derived CDR1 and CDR2 are SGHTA and FQGNSA. This CDR3 has 15 residues. No coding sequence is recorded. CDR3 amino acids: CASSSTPGADQPQHF.

The chain joins TRBV19 to TRBJ1-1; TCRdb picks TRBD1, but there is no DNA to check that call. Germline V gives CDR1 LNHDA, CDR2 SQIVND (reference sequence). This CDR3 has 13 residues. The entry carries no DNA sequence. The CDR3 reads CASGRYRNTEAFF. Looking up the rest from reference TRBV19 and TRBJ1-1 gives the full variable domain: DGGITQSPKYLFRKEGQNVTLSCEQNLNHDAMYWYRQDPGQGLRLIYYSQIVNDFQKGDIAEGYSVSREKKESFPLTVTSAQKNPTAFYLCASGRYRNTEAFFGQGTRLTVV.

The V and J genes are TRBV4-2 and TRBJ1-1; TCRdb calls TRBD1, which cannot be checked without DNA. The germline CDR1 and CDR2 sequences are LGHNA and YNFKEQ. This CDR3 spans 14 amino acids. The DNA is unrecorded. CDR3: CASSRGSMNTEAFF.

The chain combines TRBV6-5 with TRBJ1-2. This CDR3 is built from 12 residues. No DNA accompanies this entry. Germline V gives CDR1 MNHEY, CDR2 SVGAGI. The CDR3 loop reads CASSSAGYGYTF.

V is TRBV11-3 and J is TRBJ2-1; no DNA is available, so the TRBD2 call from TCRdb remains unchecked. There are 17 residues in the CDR3. Only the protein sequence is given. Germline V gene data show CDR1 as SGHNT and CDR2 as YENEEA. The CDR3 here is CASSVGTSGRRRNEQFF.

The chain links TRBV6-5 to TRBJ2-7. Germline V gene lookup returns CDR1 MNHEY and CDR2 SVGAGI. The CDR3 consists of 14 residues. The record lacks a DNA sequence. CDR3 protein: CASSYRQVGYEQYF.

The genes are TRBV7-3 and TRBJ1-1. CDR1 and CDR2 from the germline V gene are SGHTA and FQGTGA. The CDR3 has 13 residues. No DNA sequence is on record. The CDR3 here is CASSLTGNTEAFF.

Frequency places this clone as medium-sized. The chain combines TRBV5-4 with TRBJ1-2. Germline assignment: CDR1 SGHNT and CDR2 YYREEE (reference sequence). This CDR3 comprises 15 residues. The record lacks a DNA sequence. The chain's CDR3 is CASSFEGSRSYGYTF.

The rearrangement uses TRBV5-1 and TRBJ2-7; TCRdb outputs TRBD1, but without DNA this stays unchecked. Germline values: CDR1 SGHRS, CDR2 YFSETQ. This CDR3 has 14 residues. DNA was not recorded. The CDR3 loop is CASSEGQDLYEQYF.

The chain combines TRBV27 with TRBJ1-5. This CDR3 is 14 amino acids long. No DNA accompanies this entry. Per the germline V gene, CDR1 is MNHEY and CDR2 is SMNVEV (reference sequence). The CDR3 reads CASSLFGSNQPQHF.

V usage is TRBV10-3 and J usage is TRBJ2-1; no DNA is available, so the TRBD2 call from TCRdb remains unchecked. From germline, CDR1 is ENHRY and CDR2 SYGVKD. This CDR3 is built from 15 residues. The DNA is unrecorded. The CDR3: CAISGGGASYNEQFF.